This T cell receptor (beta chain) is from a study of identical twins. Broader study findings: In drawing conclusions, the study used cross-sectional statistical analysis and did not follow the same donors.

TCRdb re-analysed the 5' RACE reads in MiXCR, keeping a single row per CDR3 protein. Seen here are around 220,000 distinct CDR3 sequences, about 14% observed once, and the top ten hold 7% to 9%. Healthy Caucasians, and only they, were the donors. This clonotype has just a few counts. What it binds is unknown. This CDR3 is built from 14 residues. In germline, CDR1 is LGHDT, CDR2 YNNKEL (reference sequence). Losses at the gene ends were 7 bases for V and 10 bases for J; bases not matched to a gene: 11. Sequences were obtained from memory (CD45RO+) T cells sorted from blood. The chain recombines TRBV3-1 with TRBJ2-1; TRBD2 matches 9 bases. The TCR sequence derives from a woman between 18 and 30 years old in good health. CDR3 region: CASTQRGALPEQFF. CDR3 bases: TGTGCCAGCACGCAGCGGGGGGCGCTGCCAGAGCAGTTCTTC.